These 16 T cell receptor beta chains were all obtained from the same sample, sequenced in a study of cytomegalovirus exposure and HLA in healthy donors. Primers: 60 Vbeta forward and 13 Jbeta reverse. The assay was immunoSEQ multiplex PCR, and TCRdb's table has in-frame clones only and misses some. The sample yields 100,000 to 150,000 clones, roughly 78% seen once. The sample taken for sequencing was PBMCs. All receptors derive from a woman in her thirties or forties in good health and CMV-seronegative.

The genes are TRBV5-1 and TRBJ2-5; 14 nucleotides match TRBD2. The CDR3 is 15 amino acids. The J segment lost 5 bases and the V segment lost 4 bases, leaving 4 bases of the junction unmatched. Germline V gives CDR1 SGHRS, CDR2 YFSETQ. The CDR3 DNA reads as TGCGCCAGCAGCCGACTAGCGGGAGGGTCCGAGACCCAGTACTTC. As protein: CASSRLAGGSETQYF.

Details on this clone: In the same sample, other DNA sequences code for this CDR3. This rearrangement joins TRBV28 to TRBJ2-7, with a possible D match to TRBD1 (5 bases). V was pared by 8 bases and J by 0 bases, with 17 bases between. The CDR3 runs to 15 residues. The germline CDR1 and CDR2 sequences are MDHEN and SYDVKM. The DNA for the CDR3 is TGTGCCAGCGCCCCGTTGCCCGACAGCTCCTACGAGCAGTACTTC. Translated: CASAPLPDSSYEQYF.

This sequence joins TRBV7-2 and TRBJ1-2; TRBD1 agrees at 7 bases. V was clipped by 1 base and J by 7 bases; unmatched bases: 9. The CDR3 is 15 residues long. Germline CDR1 reads SGHTA; CDR2 reads FQGNSA. The CDR3 DNA reads TGTGCCAGCAGCTTAGGGGTAGGGGGCGCGGGTGGCTACACCTTC. Its protein is CASSLGVGGAGGYTF.

As for this clone: Other DNA sequences in this specimen translate into the identical CDR3. The chain links TRBV4-3 to TRBJ2-7, with a possible D match to TRBD2 (5 bases). V lost 0 bases and J lost 2, with 11 bases in between. The CDR3 spans 15 residues. CDR1 and CDR2 (germline): LGHNA, YSLEER. The CDR3 coding sequence is TGCGCCAGCAGCCAAGACCCGCTAGCTACCTACGAGCAGTACTTC. It translates to CASSQDPLATYEQYF.

The chain joins TRBV5-1 to TRBJ2-2; 10 bases map to TRBD1. Germline V gives CDR1 SGHRS, CDR2 YFSETQ. This CDR3 spans 15 amino acids. Trimming took 3 bases from V and 4 from J; bases not matched to a gene: 3. The CDR3 sequence: CASSWDRGSTGELFF. CDR3 bases: TGCGCCAGCAGCTGGGACAGGGGATCCACCGGGGAGCTGTTTTTT.

The V call is TRBV28, the J call TRBJ2-7; 8 nucleotides agree with TRBD2. The V segment lost 6 bases and the J segment 2 bases; nucleotides outside the gene matches: 12. CDR3 length: 16 residues. The germline gives CDR1 MDHEN, CDR2 SYDVKM. CDR3 sequence: CASSYPLAGMTYEQYF. CDR3 in DNA: TGTGCCAGCAGCTACCCTCTAGCGGGTATGACCTACGAGCAGTACTTC.

The gene calls are TRBV29-1 and TRBJ2-7, with D unclear. The CDR3 is 14 residues long. V lost 6 bases and J 0 bases, leaving 15 bases between the germline ends. Germline values: CDR1 SQVTM, CDR2 ANQGSEA. The CDR3 is CSVASRLSSYEQYF. CDR3 nucleotide sequence: TGCAGCGTGGCCTCGAGGCTAAGCTCCTACGAGCAGTACTTC.

A few counts support this clone. V and J are TRBV9 and TRBJ2-7; 8 bases match TRBD1. V shed 0 bases and J 7 bases; nucleotides not matched to a gene: 9. CDR3 size: 15 residues. Germline CDR1 reads SGDLS; CDR2 reads YYNGEE. The CDR3 loop is CASSVGSTGAGEQYF. The CDR3 DNA reads TGTGCCAGCAGCGTAGGTTCGACAGGGGCGGGGGAGCAGTACTTC.

This clone was found once. The chain employs TRBV5-6 and TRBJ1-5, with TRBD1 as a possible D gene (5 bases). This CDR3 region has 14 residues. V dropped 0 bases and J dropped 16 bases, with 20 bases sitting between them. CDR1 is SGHDT, CDR2 YYEEEE, per germline. The CDR3 spells CASSLAGGVGPLHF. The CDR3 nucleotides read TGTGCCAGCAGCTTGGCGGGGGGGGTTGGGCCCCTCCATTTT.

Concerning this clone itself: The germline gene is not matched at one end of the junction; a read error may be the cause. V is TRBV7-9 and J is TRBJ1-3, with 11 bases lining up with TRBD1. Looked up from germline, CDR1 is SEHNR and CDR2 is FQNEAQ (reference sequence). The CDR3 is 15 amino acids. This chain's CDR3 is CSSSPDRGRINTIYF. CDR3 coding DNA: TGTTCCAGCAGCCCGGACAGGGGGCGGATAAACACCATATATTTT.

The V and J genes are TRBV28 and TRBJ1-5; tentative D call: TRBD1 (5 bases). The CDR3 runs 15 residues. V lost 6 bases and J 0 bases, leaving 12 bases between the germline ends. Germline-derived CDR1 and CDR2 are MDHEN and SYDVKM. CDR3 sequence (DNA): TGTGCCAGCAGACCAACCGACAGTAGCAATCAGCCCCAGCATTTT. It codes for CASRPTDSSNQPQHF. The variable domain in full, completed from reference TRBV28 and TRBJ1-5, reads DVKVTQSSRYLVKRTGEKVFLECVQDMDHENMFWYRQDPGLGLRLIYFSYDVKMKEKGDIPEGYSVSREKKERFSLILESASTNQTSMYLCASRPTDSSNQPQHFGDGTRLSIL.

This sequence joins TRBV19 and TRBJ2-2, with 11 nucleotides matching TRBD2. CDR3 length: 15 amino acids. CDR1 LNHDA and CDR2 SQIVND come from the germline V gene (reference sequence). V was pared by 9 bases and J by 7 bases, with 10 bases of the junction left unmatched. The CDR3 here is CASTTLAGGRGELFF. CDR3 DNA: TGTGCCAGCACTACCCTAGCGGGGGGTCGCGGGGAGCTGTTTTTT.

The rearrangement links TRBV9 to TRBJ1-1, with 12 bases that match TRBD1. This CDR3 has 18 amino acids. From germline, CDR1 is SGDLS and CDR2 YYNGEE. V trimming: 4 bases; J trimming: 0 bases; junction bases outside the gene matches: 10. The CDR3 reads CASSFRDRGLLLNTEAFF. CDR3 DNA sequence: TGTGCCAGCAGCTTCCGGGACAGGGGGCTTCTGTTGAACACTGAAGCTTTCTTT. Looking up the rest from reference TRBV9 and TRBJ1-1 gives the full variable domain: DSGVTQTPKHLITATGQRVTLRCSPRSGDLSVYWYQQSLDQGLQFLIQYYNGEERAKGNILERFSAQQFPDLHSELNLSSLELGDSALYFCASSFRDRGLLLNTEAFFGQGTRLTVV.

This chain joins TRBV5-6 and TRBJ2-7; D not resolved. The V gene lost 3 bases and the J gene lost 6 bases, with 7 bases spanning the gap. The germline V gene encodes CDR1 SGHDT and CDR2 YYEEEE. This CDR3 spans 11 amino acids. The CDR3 loop reads CASSYQVEQYF. CDR3 sequence (DNA): TGTGCCAGCAGCTATCAGGTCGAGCAGTACTTC. Drawing the rest from reference TRBV5-6 and TRBJ2-7, the complete variable domain is DAGVTQSPTHLIKTRGQQVTLRCSPKSGHDTVSWYQQALGQGPQFIFQYYEEEERQRGNFPDRFSGHQFPNYSSELNVNALLLGDSALYLCASSYQVEQYFGPGTRLTVT.

V and J are TRBV4-3 and TRBJ1-5, with D possibly TRBD1 on 6 matching bases. This CDR3 is 15 amino acids long. The germline V gene encodes CDR1 LGHNA and CDR2 YSLEER. Trimming removed 3 bases from V and 0 bases from J, with 9 bases in between. The CDR3 here is CASSQGHLSNQPQHF. The CDR3 DNA is TGCGCCAGCAGCCAGGGACACCTTAGCAATCAGCCCCAGCATTTT.

The chain is built from TRBV4-1 and TRBJ2-7; TRBD1 agrees at 7 bases. J was trimmed by 4 bases and V by 4 bases; bases with no gene match: 10. This CDR3 is built from 15 residues. Germline V CDR1 and CDR2: MGHRA, YSYEKL. The CDR3 bases are TGCGCCAGCAGCCGAACCGGGACAGCCTTTTACGAGCAGTACTTC. Translation: CASSRTGTAFYEQYF.